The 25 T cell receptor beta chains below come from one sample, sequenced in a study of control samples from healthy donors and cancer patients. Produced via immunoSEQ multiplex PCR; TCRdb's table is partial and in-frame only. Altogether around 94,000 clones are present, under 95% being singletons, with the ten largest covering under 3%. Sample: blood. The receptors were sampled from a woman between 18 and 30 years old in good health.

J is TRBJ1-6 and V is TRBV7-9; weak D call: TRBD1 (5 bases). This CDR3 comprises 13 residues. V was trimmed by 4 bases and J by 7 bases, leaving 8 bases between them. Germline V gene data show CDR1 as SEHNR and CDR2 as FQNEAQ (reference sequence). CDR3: CASSSGGNSPLHF. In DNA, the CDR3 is TGTGCCAGCAGCTCTGGGGGGAATTCACCCCTCCACTTT.

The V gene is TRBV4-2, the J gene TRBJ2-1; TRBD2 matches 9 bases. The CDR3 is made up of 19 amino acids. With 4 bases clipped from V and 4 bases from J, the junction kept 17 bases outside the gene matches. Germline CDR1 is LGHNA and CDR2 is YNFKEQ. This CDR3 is CASSPRAMGGRAGYNEQFF. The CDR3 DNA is TGTGCCAGCAGCCCCCGGGCTATGGGCGGGAGGGCAGGGTACAATGAGCAGTTCTTC.

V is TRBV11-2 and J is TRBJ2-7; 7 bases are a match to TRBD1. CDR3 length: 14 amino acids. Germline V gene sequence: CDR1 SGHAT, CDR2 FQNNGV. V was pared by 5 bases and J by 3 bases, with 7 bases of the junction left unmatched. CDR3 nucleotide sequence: TGTGCCAGCAGCCTGGGACAGCAAATCTACGAGCAGTACTTC. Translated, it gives CASSLGQQIYEQYF.

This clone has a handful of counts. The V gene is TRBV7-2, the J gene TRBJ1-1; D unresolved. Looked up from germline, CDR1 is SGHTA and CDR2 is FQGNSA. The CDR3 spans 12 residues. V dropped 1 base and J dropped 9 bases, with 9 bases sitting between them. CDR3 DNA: TGTGCCAGCAGCTTAGTCGCGCAGAAAGCTTTCTTT. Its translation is CASSLVAQKAFF.

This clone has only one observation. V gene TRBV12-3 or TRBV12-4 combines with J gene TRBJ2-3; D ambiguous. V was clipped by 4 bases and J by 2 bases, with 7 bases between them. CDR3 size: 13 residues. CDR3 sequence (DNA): TGTGCCAGCAGTTCCTCTCTCACAGATACGCAGTATTTT. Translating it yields CASSSSLTDTQYF.

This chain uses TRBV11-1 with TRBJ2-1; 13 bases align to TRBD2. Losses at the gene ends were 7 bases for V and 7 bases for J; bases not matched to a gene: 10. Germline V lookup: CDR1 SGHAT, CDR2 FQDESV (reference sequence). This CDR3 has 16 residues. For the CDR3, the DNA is TGTGCCAGCACCAGACTAGCGGGAGGTCCCCGGAATGAGCAGTTCTTC. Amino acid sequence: CASTRLAGGPRNEQFF.

The CDR3 sequence is CASSYRDTDTQYF. The CDR3 nucleotides are TGTGCCAGCAGTTATCGGGACACAGATACGCAGTATTTT. V usage is TRBV6-5 and J usage is TRBJ2-3; possibly TRBD2 for D (5 bases). Trimming pared 3 bases from V and 2 bases from J, leaving 6 bases between. The germline V gene has CDR1 MNHEY and CDR2 SVGAGI. The CDR3 consists of 13 residues.

The CDR3 loop reads CATSSVNREISYTF. The CDR3 nucleotides read TGTGCCACCAGCAGCGTAAACAGGGAGATAAGCTACACCTTC. This rearrangement joins TRBV15 to TRBJ1-2, with a tentative D call TRBD1 (6 bases). Germline values: CDR1 LNHNV, CDR2 YYDKDF (reference sequence). V lost 3 bases and J 9 bases, leaving 17 bases between the germline ends. This CDR3 is built from 14 residues.

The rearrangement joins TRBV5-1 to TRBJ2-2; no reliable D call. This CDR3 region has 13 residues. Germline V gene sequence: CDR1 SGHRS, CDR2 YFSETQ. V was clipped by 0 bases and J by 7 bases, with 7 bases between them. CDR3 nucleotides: TGCGCCAGCAGCTTGGCCCGGGTCGGGGAGCTGTTTTTT. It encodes CASSLARVGELFF. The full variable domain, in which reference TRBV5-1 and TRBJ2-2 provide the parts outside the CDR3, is KAGVTQTPRYLIKTRGQQVTLSCSPISGHRSVSWYQQTPGQGLQFLFEYFSETQRNKGNFPGRFSGRQFSNSRSEMNVSTLELGDSALYLCASSLARVGELFFGEGSRLTVL.

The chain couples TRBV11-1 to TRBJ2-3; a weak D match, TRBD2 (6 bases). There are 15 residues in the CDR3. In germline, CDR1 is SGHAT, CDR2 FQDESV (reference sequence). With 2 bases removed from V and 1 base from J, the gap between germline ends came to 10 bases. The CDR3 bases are TGTGCCAGCAGCTTATATGGCGGGGGCACAGATACGCAGTATTTT. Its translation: CASSLYGGGTDTQYF.

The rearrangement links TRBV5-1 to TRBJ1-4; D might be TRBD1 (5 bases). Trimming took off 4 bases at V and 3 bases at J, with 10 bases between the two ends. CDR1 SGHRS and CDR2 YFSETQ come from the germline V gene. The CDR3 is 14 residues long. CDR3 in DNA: TGCGCCAGCAGCGAGGGACCTGCTAATGAAAAACTGTTTTTT. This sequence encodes CASSEGPANEKLFF.

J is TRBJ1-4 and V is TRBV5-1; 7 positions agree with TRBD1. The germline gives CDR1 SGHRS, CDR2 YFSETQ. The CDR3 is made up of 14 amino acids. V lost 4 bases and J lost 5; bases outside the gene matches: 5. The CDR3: CASSKGTANEKLFF. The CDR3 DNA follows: TGCGCCAGCAGCAAAGGGACAGCGAATGAAAAACTGTTTTTT.

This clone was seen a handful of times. The DNA of the CDR3 is TGTGCCAGCAGCTTAGCGGGGGTTGGGGAGAATTCACCCCTCCACTTT. It translates to CASSLAGVGENSPLHF. This chain links TRBV7-6 with TRBJ1-6; possibly TRBD1 for D (5 bases). The ends were cut back, 0 bases at V and 7 bases at J, with 13 bases in the middle. Germline V gene data show CDR1 as SGHVS and CDR2 as FNYEAQ. The CDR3 runs to 16 residues.

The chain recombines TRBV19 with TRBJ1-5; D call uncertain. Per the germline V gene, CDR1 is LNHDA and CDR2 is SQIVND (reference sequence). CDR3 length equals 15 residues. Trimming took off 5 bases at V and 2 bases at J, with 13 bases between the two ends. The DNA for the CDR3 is TGTGCCAGTAGTGGGTGGGAGGGTGGCAATCAGCCCCAGCATTTT. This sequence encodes CASSGWEGGNQPQHF.

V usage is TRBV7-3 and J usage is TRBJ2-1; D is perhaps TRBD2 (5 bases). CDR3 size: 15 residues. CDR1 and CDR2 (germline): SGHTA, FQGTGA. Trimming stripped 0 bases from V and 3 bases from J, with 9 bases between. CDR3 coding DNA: TGTGCCAGCAGCTTAACATCCGGGGACTACAATGAGCAGTTCTTC. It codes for CASSLTSGDYNEQFF.

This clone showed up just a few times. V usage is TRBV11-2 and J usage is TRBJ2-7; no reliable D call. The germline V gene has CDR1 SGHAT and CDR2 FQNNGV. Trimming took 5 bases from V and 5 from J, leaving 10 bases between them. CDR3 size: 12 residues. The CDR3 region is CASSRLRNEQYF. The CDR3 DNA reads TGTGCCAGCAGCCGTCTCCGTAACGAGCAGTACTTC.

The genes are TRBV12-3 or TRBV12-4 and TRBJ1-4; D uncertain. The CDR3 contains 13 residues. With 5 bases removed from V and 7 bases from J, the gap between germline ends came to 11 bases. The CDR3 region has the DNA TGTGCCAGCAGTCCCTTCCAAGGTGAAAAACTGTTTTTT. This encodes CASSPFQGEKLFF.

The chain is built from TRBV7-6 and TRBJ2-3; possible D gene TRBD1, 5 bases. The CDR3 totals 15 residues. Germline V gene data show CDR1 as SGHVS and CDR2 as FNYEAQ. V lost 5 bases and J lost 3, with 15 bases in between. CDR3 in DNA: TGTGCCAGCAGCCCGCGACAGATAGGGACAGATACGCAGTATTTT. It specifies CASSPRQIGTDTQYF.

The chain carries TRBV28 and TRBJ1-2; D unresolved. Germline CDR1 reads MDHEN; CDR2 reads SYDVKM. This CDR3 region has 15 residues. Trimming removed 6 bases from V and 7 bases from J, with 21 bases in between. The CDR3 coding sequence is TGTGCCAGCAGAATAAGGATGGCCAGGCAGTTTGGCTACACCTTC. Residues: CASRIRMARQFGYTF.

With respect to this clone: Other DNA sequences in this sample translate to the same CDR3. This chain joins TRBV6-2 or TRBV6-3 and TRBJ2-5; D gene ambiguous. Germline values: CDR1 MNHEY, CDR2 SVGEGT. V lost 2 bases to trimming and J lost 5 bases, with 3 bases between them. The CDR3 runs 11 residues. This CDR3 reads CASSYGETQYF. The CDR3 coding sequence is TGTGCCAGCAGTTACGGCGAGACCCAGTACTTC.

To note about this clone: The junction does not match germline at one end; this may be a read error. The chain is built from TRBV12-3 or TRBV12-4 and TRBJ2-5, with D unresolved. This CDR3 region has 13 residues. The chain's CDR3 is CASSLPRRREIHF. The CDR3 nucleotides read TGTGCCAGCAGTCTACCCCGGAGACGAGAGATCCACTTC.

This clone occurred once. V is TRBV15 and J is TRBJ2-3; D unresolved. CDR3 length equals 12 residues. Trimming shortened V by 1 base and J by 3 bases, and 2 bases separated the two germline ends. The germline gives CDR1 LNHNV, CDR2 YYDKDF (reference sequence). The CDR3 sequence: CATSRATDTQYF. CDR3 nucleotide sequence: TGTGCCACCAGCAGAGCAACAGATACGCAGTATTTT.

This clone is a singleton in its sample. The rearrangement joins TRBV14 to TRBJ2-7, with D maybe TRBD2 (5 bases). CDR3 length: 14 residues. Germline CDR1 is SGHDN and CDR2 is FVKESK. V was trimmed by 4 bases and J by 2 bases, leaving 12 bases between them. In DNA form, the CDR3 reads TGTGCCAGCAGCCTGTGGACTTTCCCCTACGAGCAGTACTTC. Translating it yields CASSLWTFPYEQYF.

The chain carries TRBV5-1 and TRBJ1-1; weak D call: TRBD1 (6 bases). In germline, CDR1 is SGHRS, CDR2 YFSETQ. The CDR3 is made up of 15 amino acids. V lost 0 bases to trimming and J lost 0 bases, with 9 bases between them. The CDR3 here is CASSLGTGMNTEAFF. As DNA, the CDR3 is TGCGCCAGCAGCTTGGGAACAGGGATGAACACTGAAGCTTTCTTT.

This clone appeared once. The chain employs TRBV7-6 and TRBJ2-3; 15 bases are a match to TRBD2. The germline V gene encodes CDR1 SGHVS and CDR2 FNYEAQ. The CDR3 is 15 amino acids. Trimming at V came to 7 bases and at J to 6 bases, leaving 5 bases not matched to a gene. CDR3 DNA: TGTGCCAGCACCACCGGGACTAGCGGGGGGGATACGCAGTATTTT. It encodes CASTTGTSGGDTQYF.